One and the same sample provided the 14 T cell receptor beta chains below, sequenced in a study of spatial heterogeneity in lung cancer. Time point defined: sample taken at primary tumor resection. Whole RNA obtained from tumor, nontumor lung or frozen PBMC underwent sequencing without sorting. TCRdb redid the calling of the 5' RACE reads with MiXCR, one entry per CDR3 protein. The sample lists some 38,000 distinct CDR3 sequences; 7.5% to 8% were seen once. The source was PBMCs, collected at surgery. The receptors were sampled from a male donor with early-stage non-small cell lung cancer.

This clonotype was seen more than once but under ten times. The chain joins TRBV6-5 to TRBJ1-3; no definite D call. Germline V gene data show CDR1 as MNHEY and CDR2 as SVGAGI. The V and J ends lost 8 bases and 4 bases respectively, with 12 bases between them. CDR3 length equals 13 residues. The CDR3 reads CASGPSGGNTIYF. CDR3 nucleotides: TGTGCCAGCGGGCCCAGCGGGGGAAACACCATATATTTT.

In its sample, this clonotype was seen many times. V and J are TRBV27 and TRBJ1-1, with D hard to call. The CDR3 runs 14 residues. In germline, CDR1 is MNHEY, CDR2 SMNVEV (reference sequence). The V end was cut by 2 bases, the J end by 1 base, with 8 bases between. CDR3 in amino acids: CASSLREANTEAFF. The DNA for the CDR3 is TGTGCCAGCAGTTTACGGGAGGCGAACACTGAAGCTTTCTTT.

This clonotype has a count of ten or more. The V call is TRBV7-3, the J call TRBJ2-1; perhaps TRBD2 as D (5 bases). The V end lost 2 bases, the J end lost 2 bases, and 10 bases lay between the germline ends. CDR1 and CDR2 (germline): SGHTA, FQGTGA. The CDR3 totals 15 residues. The CDR3 region is CASSLYKGAYNEQFF. CDR3 nucleotides: TGTGCCAGCAGCTTATATAAGGGAGCCTACAATGAGCAGTTCTTC.

The chain uses TRBV14 and TRBJ2-3; D is unresolved. Germline CDR1 is SGHDN and CDR2 is FVKESK. With 4 bases removed from V and 3 bases from J, the gap between germline ends came to 5 bases. The CDR3 runs 12 residues. The CDR3 loop reads CASSPRTDTQYF. CDR3 sequence (DNA): TGTGCCAGCAGCCCACGTACAGATACGCAGTATTTT.

As for this clonotype: This may come from a read error, since a much larger clone is one base off. The J gene is TRBJ1-4, the V gene TRBV3-1; TRBD1 agrees at 9 bases. CDR3 length: 16 residues. Germline CDR1 LGHDT, CDR2 YNNKEL (reference sequence). CDR3 bases: TGTGCCAGCAGCCACCTGGGGGGACAGGGTAGTGAAAGACTGTTTTTT. Translated, it gives CASSHLGGQGSERLFF.

This clonotype was recorded many times. The V and J genes are TRBV7-8 and TRBJ2-1; 9 bases line up with TRBD2. Germline V gene lookup returns CDR1 SGHVS and CDR2 FQNEAQ. V dropped 1 base and J dropped 9; count of bases not matched to a gene: 10. The CDR3 sequence is 16 residues long. CDR3 protein: CASSLVGLAGISEQFF. CDR3 nucleotide sequence: TGTGCCAGCAGCTTAGTAGGGCTAGCGGGGATTAGTGAGCAGTTCTTC.

In its sample, this clonotype was seen many times. The chain couples TRBV7-6 to TRBJ2-7, with D possibly called TRBD1 or TRBD2 (6 bases each). Trimming removed 7 bases from V and 6 bases from J, with 19 bases in between. CDR1 and CDR2 (germline): SGHVS, FNYEAQ. This CDR3 has 14 amino acids. The CDR3 sequence is CASTERPGAGEQYF. For the CDR3, the DNA is TGTGCCAGCACCGAACGACCGGGGGCAGGCGAGCAGTACTTC.

This clonotype was observed many times. The genes are TRBV11-2 and TRBJ1-1; D is ambiguous. The CDR3 totals 13 residues. Between the trimmed V and J ends, which lost 5 bases and 4 bases, there was a span of 11 bases. CDR1 and CDR2 (germline): SGHAT, FQNNGV. CDR3 nucleotides: TGTGCCAGCAGCACGACGGCCGGCACTGAAGCTTTCTTT. Residues: CASSTTAGTEAFF.

This clonotype was recorded many times. This chain joins TRBV2 and TRBJ1-4; possibly TRBD1 for D (6 bases). V was clipped by 6 bases and J by 5 bases, with 10 bases between them. The length of the CDR3 is 13 residues. CDR1 and CDR2 (germline): SNHLY, FYNNEI. The CDR3 region is CASRWQGNEKLFF. The CDR3 nucleotides read TGTGCCAGCAGGTGGCAGGGGAATGAAAAACTGTTTTTT.

Many counts were recorded for this clonotype. V gene TRBV5-1 combines with J gene TRBJ2-3; D unresolved. CDR1 and CDR2 from the germline V gene are SGHRS and YFSETQ. The V end was cut by 0 bases, the J end by 1 base, with 12 bases between. The CDR3 extends over 16 amino acids. CDR3 amino acids: CASSLGVRLGTDTQYF. As DNA, the CDR3 is TGCGCCAGCAGCTTGGGAGTCCGACTTGGCACAGATACGCAGTATTTT.

This clonotype was observed a few times. The chain uses TRBV20-1 and TRBJ1-2; a possible D gene is TRBD1 (6 bases). Germline V gene lookup returns CDR1 DFQATT and CDR2 SNEGSKA (reference sequence). Trimming left V 5 bases short and J 4 bases short, with 14 bases between. The CDR3 extends over 13 amino acids. CDR3 residues: CSAWTERGYGYTF. The CDR3 DNA follows: TGCAGTGCTTGGACAGAAAGGGGCTATGGCTACACCTTC.

The sample holds many counts of this clonotype. This chain joins TRBV7-2 and TRBJ1-1; 7 positions agree with TRBD1. Germline V gene lookup returns CDR1 SGHTA and CDR2 FQGNSA. V lost 10 bases, J lost 5 bases, and 10 bases stayed unmatched. There are 13 residues in the CDR3. This CDR3 reads CATSGRGQTEAFF. CDR3 nucleotides: TGTGCCACCTCAGGGAGGGGGCAAACTGAAGCTTTCTTT.

This clonotype was found many times. This chain links TRBV3-1 with TRBJ2-1; D is possibly TRBD2 (5 bases). The germline V and J ends were trimmed by 4 bases and 3 bases, with 10 bases remaining between them. Germline CDR1 is LGHDT and CDR2 is YNNKEL (reference sequence). The CDR3 runs to 14 residues. The CDR3 spells CASSPVGDYNEQFF. DNA for the CDR3: TGTGCCAGCAGCCCCGTCGGGGACTACAATGAGCAGTTCTTC.

This clonotype was seen repeatedly, ten times or more. CDR3 residues: CASSLTGRYGYTF. The CDR3 nucleotides are TGTGCCAGCAGTTTAACAGGGCGCTATGGCTACACCTTC. The chain has TRBV27 and TRBJ1-2, with D possibly matching TRBD1 (6 bases). Trimming stripped 2 bases from V and 4 bases from J, with 8 bases between. Germline V gene lookup returns CDR1 MNHEY and CDR2 SMNVEV (reference sequence). This CDR3 spans 13 amino acids.